This T cell receptor beta chain appears in the sequencing data of a study of kidney transplant recipient with SARS-CoV-2 infection. This clonotype showed up many times. TCRdb independently ran MiXCR on the reads; one entry per CDR3 protein. The table lists approximately 250,000 distinct CDR3 sequences, about 30% of them singletons. V was trimmed by 7 bases and J by 4 bases, leaving 23 bases between them. There are 16 residues in the CDR3. Looked up from germline, CDR1 is SGHNT and CDR2 is YYREEE (reference sequence). The TCR originated in a male patient between 25 and 39 years old who had COVID-19 and was a kidney transplant recipient. Some T cells may possibly be graft donor cells. This chain connects TRBV5-4 to TRBJ1-2, with D unresolved. This sample comprised a blood sample, obtained at baseline and on roughly day 110 from a kidney transplant recipient. In DNA form, the CDR3 reads TGTGCCAGCGCGTATATCGTACCAGGAAAGACCTATGGCTACACCTTC. This translates into CASAYIVPGKTYGYTF.